A single sample is the source of the 19 T cell receptor beta chains below, sequenced in a study of blood T cells in healthy people across ages. For the second PCR, which ran for about 7 to 11 cycles, a sample-barcoded 5' primer and a J-beta primer mix were used. Each CDR3 protein gets one entry after TCRdb re-called the 5' RACE reads with MiXCR. Altogether around 690,000 distinct CDR3 sequences are present, roughly 50% being singletons, with the ten largest covering about two fifths. Material for sequencing was blood. The receptor source for this set is a man in his fifties or sixties in good health.

This chain joins TRBV9 and TRBJ2-7; 9 nucleotides match TRBD1. CDR1 and CDR2 (germline): SGDLS, YYNGEE. The V gene end was trimmed by 0 bases and the J gene end by 11 bases; junction bases not matched to a gene: 3. This CDR3 comprises 12 residues. The CDR3 reads CASSVGWTGEYF. The CDR3 nucleotides read TGTGCCAGCAGCGTAGGTTGGACAGGGGAGTACTTC.

This clonotype occurred once. CDR3 DNA: TGTGCCAGCAGCTTAAACCCGGGACAGCTCACAGATACGCAGTATTTT. The encoded protein is CASSLNPGQLTDTQYF. The J gene is TRBJ2-3, the V gene TRBV11-2, with TRBD1 matching 7 bases. There are 16 residues in the CDR3. The V and J ends lost 2 bases and 2 bases, in that order; junction bases with no gene match: 7. CDR1 and CDR2 from the germline V gene are SGHAT and FQNNGV.

The rearrangement joins TRBV19 to TRBJ2-1; 14 bases agree with TRBD2. V dropped 2 bases and J dropped 12; count of bases not matched to a gene: 18. Germline CDR1 LNHDA, CDR2 SQIVND (reference sequence). The CDR3 consists of 19 residues. The CDR3 reads CASSIRGGLAGATPKRQFF. In DNA form, the CDR3 reads TGTGCCAGTAGTATAAGGGGGGGACTAGCGGGGGCCACACCGAAGCGGCAGTTCTTC.

In its sample, this clonotype was seen a few times. The chain carries TRBV5-1 and TRBJ2-1; D unclear. Per germline, CDR1 SGHRS and CDR2 YFSETQ. Trimming took 4 bases from V and 0 from J, leaving 23 bases between them. This CDR3 is built from 19 residues. The CDR3 DNA is TGCGCCAGCAGCCCGGATACCCCCTCGCGAAGAAGCTCCTACAATGAGCAGTTCTTC. This encodes CASSPDTPSRRSSYNEQFF.

The chain couples TRBV12-3 or TRBV12-4 to TRBJ2-7; 7 nucleotides agree with TRBD1. The closer fit of TRBJ2-5 to the DNA end suggests the J call may be wrong. The CDR3 spans 13 residues. DNA for the CDR3: TGTGCCAGCAGTACCGACAGGGTACGGACCCAGTACTTC. It encodes CASSTDRVRTQYF.

This clonotype was seen only a few times. CDR3 protein: CSARAGQAYEQYF. The CDR3 bases are TGCAGTGCTAGGGCGGGACAGGCCTACGAGCAGTACTTC. V usage is TRBV20-1 and J usage is TRBJ2-7, with 8 bases identical to TRBD1. V was pared by 3 bases and J by 2 bases, with 3 bases of the junction left unmatched. CDR1 and CDR2 from the germline V gene are DFQATT and SNEGSKA (reference sequence). The CDR3 is 13 residues long.

The J gene is TRBJ2-1, the V gene TRBV12-3 or TRBV12-4, with TRBD2 matching over 10 bases. J gave up 2 bases and V 6 bases, and 4 bases lay outside the gene matches. The CDR3 sequence is 15 residues long. The CDR3 nucleotides read TGTGCCAGCAGGGTAGCGGGGGGACCCTACAATGAGCAGTTCTTC. It specifies CASRVAGGPYNEQFF.

The J gene is TRBJ2-6, the V gene TRBV5-6; TRBD1 matches 7 bases. The CDR3 totals 18 residues. In germline, CDR1 is SGHDT, CDR2 YYEEEE. V shed 4 bases, J shed 4 bases, and the junction held 14 bases outside the gene matches. The CDR3 region has the DNA TGTGCCAGCAGCCCGATAGGACAGGCCGTCGGCGGGGCCAACGTCCTGACTTTC. This gives the protein CASSPIGQAVGGANVLTF. Full variable domain (outside the CDR3, taken from reference TRBV5-6 and TRBJ2-6): DAGVTQSPTHLIKTRGQQVTLRCSPKSGHDTVSWYQQALGQGPQFIFQYYEEEERQRGNFPDRFSGHQFPNYSSELNVNALLLGDSALYLCASSPIGQAVGGANVLTFGAGSRLTVL.

CDR3 region: CATHASQQETQYF. CDR3 DNA sequence: TGTGCCACCCATGCGTCGCAACAAGAGACCCAGTACTTC. This rearrangement joins TRBV10-3 to TRBJ2-5; no clear D. The ends were cut back, 10 bases at V and 2 bases at J, with 14 bases in the middle. CDR1 is ENHRY, CDR2 SYGVKD, per germline. CDR3 length: 13 residues.

V gene TRBV28 combines with J gene TRBJ2-1; D possibly uses TRBD1 or TRBD2 (7 bases each). Gene TRBJ2-7 matches the end of the DNA better, so the J call may be wrong. In germline, CDR1 is MDHEN, CDR2 SYDVKM. This CDR3 region has 17 residues. This chain's CDR3 is CASRRRGGTETYNEQYF. CDR3 sequence (DNA): TGTGCCAGCAGGCGCAGGGGAGGGACAGAAACCTACAATGAGCAGTACTTC.

This clonotype has a handful of counts. The rearrangement joins TRBV7-2 to TRBJ1-1; D gene ambiguous. With 0 bases removed from V and 8 bases from J, the gap between germline ends came to 7 bases. The germline V gene has CDR1 SGHTA and CDR2 FQGNSA. The CDR3 is made up of 12 amino acids. This chain's CDR3 is CASSLAKGEAFF. The CDR3 DNA reads as TGTGCCAGCAGCTTAGCGAAAGGGGAAGCTTTCTTT. The full variable domain, with the rest looked up from reference TRBV7-2 and TRBJ1-1, is GAGVSQSPSNKVTEKGKDVELRCDPISGHTALYWYRQSLGQGLEFLIYFQGNSAPDKSGLPSDRFSAERTGGSVSTLTIQRTQQEDSAVYLCASSLAKGEAFFGQGTRLTVV.

The rearrangement uses TRBV9 and TRBJ2-7; 7 nucleotides line up with TRBD1. The assigned J gene may be wrong: the sequence end matches TRBJ2-5 better. The CDR3 runs to 14 residues. Germline V gene sequence: CDR1 SGDLS, CDR2 YYNGEE. CDR3 protein: CASSRTGAGETQYF. The CDR3 region has the DNA TGTGCCAGCAGCCGAACAGGGGCCGGGGAGACCCAGTACTTC.

This clonotype has more than one count but fewer than ten. The J gene is TRBJ2-4, the V gene TRBV12-3 or TRBV12-4; possibly TRBD2 for D (5 bases). V shed 6 bases and J shed 8 bases, with 20 bases lying between them. The length of the CDR3 is 15 residues. As DNA, the CDR3 is TGTGCCAGCAGCCCCCCACGGAGACCAGCGGACATTCAGTACTTC. Protein sequence: CASSPPRRPADIQYF.

This sequence joins TRBV29-1 and TRBJ1-1, with unresolved D. The V gene's germline CDR1 is SQVTM and CDR2 ANQGSEA. This CDR3 spans 13 amino acids. Between the trimmed V and J ends, which lost 8 bases and 0 bases, there was a span of 13 bases. The CDR3 nucleotides read TGCAGCTCACACACCACTATGAACACTGAAGCTTTCTTT. Protein: CSSHTTMNTEAFF.

V usage is TRBV2 and J usage is TRBJ1-6; a possible D gene is TRBD1 (6 bases). Germline CDR1 is SNHLY and CDR2 is FYNNEI. This CDR3 contains 15 residues. V was trimmed by 4 bases and J by 7 bases, leaving 14 bases between them. The CDR3 DNA sequence: TGTGCCAGCAGTGTGTCGGACAGCGTAAATTCACCCCTCCACTTT. This gives the protein CASSVSDSVNSPLHF.

This sequence joins TRBV27 and TRBJ2-3; 8 bases agree with TRBD1. This CDR3 contains 16 residues. Germline V gene lookup returns CDR1 MNHEY and CDR2 SMNVEV (reference sequence). J was trimmed by 2 bases and V by 3 bases; bases with no gene match: 7. CDR3 nucleotides: TGTGCCAGCAGTTTTAGGACAGGGATAGACACAGATACGCAGTATTTT. Protein product: CASSFRTGIDTDTQYF.

This clonotype turned up a few times. This chain joins TRBV28 and TRBJ1-1; no clear D. The CDR3 contains 13 residues. V lost 6 bases and J lost 4, with 12 bases in between. Germline V gene data show CDR1 as MDHEN and CDR2 as SYDVKM. The CDR3: CASSRPSPTEAFF. CDR3 nucleotide sequence: TGTGCCAGCAGCCGTCCCAGTCCCACTGAAGCTTTCTTT.

To note about this clonotype: A read error may account for a junction end that differs from germline. J is TRBJ1-4 and V is TRBV20-1; tentatively, D is TRBD1 (6 bases). In germline, CDR1 is DFQATT, CDR2 SNEGSKA (reference sequence). The CDR3 contains 14 residues. CDR3 loop: CSASSDSSNEELFF. CDR3 bases: TGCAGTGCTAGTTCGGACAGTTCTAATGAAGAACTGTTTTTT.

V and J are TRBV4-1 and TRBJ2-4; TRBD2 matches 12 bases. The end of the DNA aligns better with TRBJ2-5, so the J call may be wrong. The CDR3 is 17 amino acids. The germline V gene encodes CDR1 MGHRA and CDR2 YSYEKL. The DNA for the CDR3 is TGCGCCAGCAGCCAAGAGTCCCCAACTAGCGGGAGGGAGACCCAGTACTTC. It yields the protein CASSQESPTSGRETQYF.